Below, 26 T cell receptor beta chains from the same sample are listed, as sequenced in a study of cytomegalovirus exposure and HLA in healthy donors. Method: immunoSEQ multiplex PCR; TCRdb's copy keeps in-frame clones and lacks some. The table records about 120,000 clones, 89% of them present only once. Sequencing input: PBMCs. Source of these receptors: a woman aged 18-29 years in good health and CMV-seronegative.

This rearrangement joins TRBV6-5 to TRBJ1-4, with TRBD1 matching over 7 bases. Germline CDR1 reads MNHEY; CDR2 reads SVGAGI. CDR3 size: 14 residues. V dropped 6 bases and J dropped 8; count of bases not matched to a gene: 9. CDR3 loop: CASRRLTGSEKLFF. Written as DNA, the CDR3 is TGTGCCAGCAGAAGATTGACAGGGAGCGAAAAACTGTTTTTT.

The V gene is TRBV19, the J gene TRBJ2-1; weak D call: TRBD2 (5 bases). Looked up from germline, CDR1 is LNHDA and CDR2 is SQIVND (reference sequence). The CDR3 has 14 amino acids. V lost 3 bases and J 4 bases, leaving 10 bases between the germline ends. CDR3 amino acids: CASSMISEYNEQFF. CDR3 bases: TGTGCCAGTAGTATGATTAGCGAGTACAATGAGCAGTTCTTC.

The chain combines TRBV5-1 with TRBJ2-1, with 13 bases identical to TRBD2. Germline V CDR1 and CDR2: SGHRS, YFSETQ. The length of the CDR3 is 17 residues. Germline trimming cut 4 bases from V and 0 bases from J; bases unmatched to any gene: 4. The CDR3 DNA follows: TGCGCCAGCAGCCCGGGACTAGCGGGATACTCCTACAATGAGCAGTTCTTC. Its translation is CASSPGLAGYSYNEQFF.

The chain carries TRBV6-1 and TRBJ2-5, with 13 bases identical to TRBD2. CDR1 and CDR2 from the germline V gene are MNHNS and SASEGT. The ends lost 3 bases at V and 5 bases at J; junction bases unmatched: 12. This CDR3 is built from 18 residues. CDR3 amino acids: CASSDRTSGSPPHETQYF. The DNA of the CDR3 is TGTGCCAGCAGTGACCGGACTAGCGGGAGCCCCCCGCATGAGACCCAGTACTTC.

The rearrangement joins TRBV7-9 to TRBJ2-5; possible D gene TRBD2, 5 bases. Germline CDR1 is SEHNR and CDR2 is FQNEAQ (reference sequence). Trimming took 1 base from V and 3 from J, leaving 9 bases between them. The CDR3 is 14 amino acids. The CDR3 nucleotides are TGTGCCAGCAGCTTAGGAGTCGGGGAAGAGACCCAGTACTTC. This translates into CASSLGVGEETQYF. Supplemented by reference TRBV7-9 and TRBJ2-5, the full variable domain reads DTGVSQNPRHKITKRGQNVTFRCDPISEHNRLYWYRQTLGQGPEFLTYFQNEAQLEKSRLLSDRFSAERPKGSFSTLEIQRTEQGDSAMYLCASSLGVGEETQYFGPGTRLLVL.

On this clone: The germline gene is not matched at one end of the junction; a read error may be the cause. The CDR3 nucleotides read TGTGCCACCAGTAGAGACCAGTACAATGAGCAGTTCTTC. Its translation is CATSRDQYNEQFF. V is TRBV15 and J is TRBJ2-1; unclear D gene. Germline V gene data show CDR1 as LNHNV and CDR2 as YYDKDF (reference sequence). The CDR3 is 13 amino acids. Drawing the rest from reference TRBV15 and TRBJ2-1, the complete variable domain is DAMVIQNPRYQVTQFGKPVTLSCSQTLNHNVMYWYQQKSSQAPKLLFHYYDKDFNNEADTPDNFQSRRPNTSFCFLDIRSPGLGDTAMYLCATSRDQYNEQFFGPGTRLTVL.

The rearrangement joins TRBV4-1 to TRBJ2-5; maybe TRBD1 (6 bases). CDR1 and CDR2 from the germline V gene are MGHRA and YSYEKL. CDR3 length: 15 amino acids. V lost 4 bases and J 5 bases, leaving 17 bases between the germline ends. The CDR3 DNA is TGCGCCAGCAGCCCAATTCAGGGGTTTCGGGAGACCCAGTACTTC. This sequence encodes CASSPIQGFRETQYF.

This rearrangement joins TRBV30 to TRBJ1-1; D remains unclear. Trimming took off 2 bases at V and 2 bases at J, with 9 bases between the two ends. The germline CDR1 and CDR2 sequences are GTSNPN and SVGIG (reference sequence). This CDR3 spans 13 amino acids. The CDR3 DNA reads TGTGCCTGGAGTCTGACTTATAACACTGAAGCTTTCTTT. This codes for CAWSLTYNTEAFF.

This clone was observed a single time. CDR3 DNA: TGTGCCAGTAGTAGTAGCGGGAGGGGATCAGATACGCAGTATTTT. Amino acids: CASSSSGRGSDTQYF. J is TRBJ2-3 and V is TRBV19, with TRBD2 matching over 11 bases. J lost 4 bases, V lost 4 bases, and 4 bases had no gene match. Germline CDR1 LNHDA, CDR2 SQIVND (reference sequence). The CDR3 extends over 15 amino acids.

The V call is TRBV7-2, the J call TRBJ2-1, with 11 bases lining up with TRBD2. The germline V gene has CDR1 SGHTA and CDR2 FQGNSA. V was pared by 7 bases and J by 10 bases, with 9 bases of the junction left unmatched. The CDR3 runs to 14 residues. The CDR3 nucleotides are TGTGCCAGCACTTGGGGACTAGCGGAGGGAGAGCAGTTCTTC. It yields the protein CASTWGLAEGEQFF.

V usage is TRBV5-6 and J usage is TRBJ1-2, with D unresolved. Trimming shortened V by 1 base and J by 3 bases, and 19 bases separated the two germline ends. Germline V gene data show CDR1 as SGHDT and CDR2 as YYEEEE. The CDR3 loop spans 17 amino acids. The CDR3 here is CASSLSPAAALHYGYTF. The CDR3 region has the DNA TGTGCCAGCAGCTTGTCCCCGGCGGCAGCATTACACTATGGCTACACCTTC.

The rearrangement joins TRBV11-1 to TRBJ2-1; TRBD2 is a possible D gene (6 bases). V lost 3 bases, J lost 5 bases, and 17 bases lay in between. Germline assignment: CDR1 SGHAT and CDR2 FQDESV (reference sequence). The CDR3 is 16 residues long. As DNA, the CDR3 is TGTGCCAGCAGCTTGACCCCCAAGCGGGTTGACAATGAGCAGTTCTTC. Protein: CASSLTPKRVDNEQFF.

The gene calls are TRBV28 and TRBJ1-1; TRBD1 is a possible D gene (5 bases). V was pared by 6 bases and J by 2 bases, with 13 bases between. The CDR3 has 14 amino acids. Per the germline V gene, CDR1 is MDHEN and CDR2 is SYDVKM. CDR3 nucleotide sequence: TGTGCCAGCAGCCCTGGGGCCGGCAACACTGAAGCTTTCTTT. Protein: CASSPGAGNTEAFF.

This clone has only one observation. The chain joins TRBV4-1 to TRBJ1-1; 7 bases line up with TRBD1. Looked up from germline, CDR1 is MGHRA and CDR2 is YSYEKL. This CDR3 comprises 16 residues. Losses at the gene ends were 1 base for V and 5 bases for J; bases not matched to a gene: 10. The DNA for the CDR3 is TGCGCCAGCAGCCAAGTGTCGGGACAGCCCAGGACTGAAGCTTTCTTT. Amino acids: CASSQVSGQPRTEAFF.

The chain is built from TRBV10-1 and TRBJ2-1; D not certain. The V gene lost 0 bases and the J gene lost 1 base, with 10 bases spanning the gap. Germline V CDR1 and CDR2: WNHNN, SYGVQD (reference sequence). The CDR3 runs 16 residues. The CDR3 DNA reads TGCGCCAGCAGTGAGTCTGTCGGCGGTTCCTACAATGAGCAGTTCTTC. Protein: CASSESVGGSYNEQFF.

This chain connects TRBV6-4 to TRBJ2-3, with TRBD1 matching 7 bases. The germline CDR1 and CDR2 sequences are MRHNA and SNTAGT. After removal of 5 bases from V and 0 bases from J, the junction contained 5 bases not matched to a gene. The CDR3 sequence is 15 residues long. The CDR3 DNA reads TGTGCCAGCAGTAGGGGACAGACTAGCACAGATACGCAGTATTTT. Amino acid sequence: CASSRGQTSTDTQYF.

This chain links TRBV4-1 with TRBJ2-2; the match to TRBD1 covers 7 bases. The CDR3 is 16 residues long. The trim removed 3 bases at V and 4 bases at J, leaving 8 bases unmatched. Germline V gene lookup returns CDR1 MGHRA and CDR2 YSYEKL. The CDR3 bases are TGCGCCAGCAGCCAGTCCCGGGACAGAACCACCGGGGAGCTGTTTTTT. Protein sequence: CASSQSRDRTTGELFF.

The V call is TRBV2, the J call TRBJ2-3; weak D call: TRBD2 (5 bases). V was cut by 8 bases and J by 3 bases, with 15 bases left in between. The CDR3 is 14 residues long. Germline V gene sequence: CDR1 SNHLY, CDR2 FYNNEI. CDR3 DNA sequence: TGTGCCAGCCAACTAGTCGGACTTACAGATACGCAGTATTTT. Amino acid sequence: CASQLVGLTDTQYF.

J is TRBJ2-7 and V is TRBV11-3; TRBD2 is a possible D gene (6 bases). The V end lost 2 bases, the J end lost 3 bases, and 8 bases lay between the germline ends. Germline V gene data show CDR1 as SGHNT and CDR2 as YENEEA. The CDR3 runs 13 residues. For the CDR3, the DNA is TGTGCCAGCAGCTTACGGGGGATCTACGAGCAGTACTTC. The encoded protein is CASSLRGIYEQYF.

The rearrangement links TRBV4-1 to TRBJ1-5, with TRBD1 as a possible D gene (6 bases). The CDR3 consists of 15 residues. CDR1 MGHRA and CDR2 YSYEKL come from the germline V gene. Trimming removed 1 base from V and 2 bases from J, with 9 bases in between. For the CDR3, the DNA is TGCGCCAGCAGCCAAGTGGGGGCAGGCAATCAGCCCCAGCATTTT. Protein sequence: CASSQVGAGNQPQHF.

The chain employs TRBV27 and TRBJ2-7; 7 bases agree with TRBD1. After removal of 5 bases from V and 6 bases from J, the junction contained 7 bases not matched to a gene. CDR3 length: 13 amino acids. Per the germline V gene, CDR1 is MNHEY and CDR2 is SMNVEV (reference sequence). The CDR3 loop reads CASSTDRAGEQYF. The CDR3 DNA sequence: TGTGCCAGCAGTACCGACAGGGCCGGCGAGCAGTACTTC.

The chain uses TRBV5-1 and TRBJ2-5; D unclear. This CDR3 spans 13 amino acids. V lost 2 bases and J 2 bases, leaving 7 bases between the germline ends. CDR1 SGHRS and CDR2 YFSETQ come from the germline V gene. In DNA, the CDR3 is TGCGCCAGCAGCTTCGGTCGTCAAGAGACCCAGTACTTC. Translated, it gives CASSFGRQETQYF.

The V gene is TRBV27, the J gene TRBJ2-1, with 10 bases fitting TRBD2. Germline V gene data show CDR1 as MNHEY and CDR2 as SMNVEV (reference sequence). This CDR3 spans 18 amino acids. J lost 8 bases, V lost 7 bases, and 20 bases had no gene match. CDR3: CASTHRVRSSGSRDEQFF. For the CDR3, the DNA is TGTGCCAGCACCCATAGGGTGAGATCTAGCGGGAGTAGAGATGAGCAGTTCTTC.

V and J are TRBV12-5 and TRBJ2-7, with 12 bases lining up with TRBD2. Germline CDR1 LGHNT, CDR2 FRNRAP. The CDR3 is 19 amino acids. The trim removed 1 base at V and 5 bases at J, leaving 15 bases unmatched. The CDR3 loop is CASGLDPLTGLAGTHEQYF. CDR3 in DNA: TGTGCTAGTGGTTTGGACCCTCTGACAGGACTAGCGGGAACCCACGAGCAGTACTTC.

The chain has TRBV14 and TRBJ2-3; 13 nucleotides line up with TRBD2. CDR1 and CDR2 (germline): SGHDN, FVKESK. The CDR3 has 17 amino acids. The V segment lost 4 bases and the J segment 4 bases; nucleotides outside the gene matches: 8. This CDR3 is CASSPWTSGSNADTQYF. Written as DNA, the CDR3 is TGTGCCAGCAGCCCTTGGACTAGCGGGAGTAATGCAGATACGCAGTATTTT.

The chain employs TRBV19 and TRBJ2-3, with 8 bases matching TRBD2. The CDR3 length is 15 residues. The V segment lost 5 bases and the J segment 3 bases; nucleotides outside the gene matches: 7. The germline V gene encodes CDR1 LNHDA and CDR2 SQIVND (reference sequence). CDR3 DNA: TGTGCCAGTAGTTCCACTAGCGGATTGACAGATACGCAGTATTTT. Protein sequence: CASSSTSGLTDTQYF. Complete variable domain (other parts from reference TRBV19 and TRBJ2-3): DGGITQSPKYLFRKEGQNVTLSCEQNLNHDAMYWYRQDPGQGLRLIYYSQIVNDFQKGDIAEGYSVSREKKESFPLTVTSAQKNPTAFYLCASSSTSGLTDTQYFGPGTRLTVL.